This TCR beta chain was obtained from a study of T cell repertoires in cytomegalovirus infection (dated by TCRdb to between 2018 and 2021). With regard to the full study: The peptide stimulations were aimed at well-studied HLA-B-restricted epitopes as well as recently identified HLA-C-restricted CMV epitopes, whose presentation resists viral immunomodulation. Donor HLA type was relevant to the analysis, because carriage of CMV infection together with the matching HLA type was indicated by public TCR beta signatures.

Notes on this clonotype: This clone's antigen is unknown. No quality values exist for individual bases; no much larger clone is one base distant.

The data were produced on an Illumina HiSeq 1500. TCRdb ran its own pipeline on the public reads, namely fastp trimming at Q25 and MiXCR clone calling, and kept in-frame beta chains. Every entry covers one CDR3 protein and lists the most common genes and DNA from its rows. Here the sample has around 23,000 distinct CDR3 sequences; about 22% occur a single time. The ten biggest clones cover 90% to 95% of the sample. On the study overall, not on this receptor specifically: Cumulative frequency of public TCR beta family members discriminated carriers of CMV infection plus the relevant HLA type in this cohort and an independent roughly 320-donor cohort. In the ex vivo response, HLA-C-restricted CMV-specific TCR beta clonotypes were dominant, and in two of eight donors the single most frequent clonotype came from this HLA-C-restricted group.

The treatment or condition label here, explained by the study, means: in vitro stimulation with specific CMV peptide epitopes to enrich CMV-specific T cells. The CDR3 has 13 amino acids, counting the end cysteine and phenylalanine. Here the CDR3 DNA is all that survives: 39 bases in frame from base 1. The junction shows trimming of 1 base on V and 8 bases on J, plus 9 bases between the germline ends. The CDR1 and CDR2 encoded by the germline V gene are SGHNT and YENEEA. This specimen consisted of CD8+ T cells from cultured PBMCs, obtained from culture after CMV antigen stimulation. The chain was built from TRBV11-3 and TRBJ2-1, with the identity of the D gene unclear. The sequence came from a human donor in good health (CMV status not recorded). Some clones in this sample may be carry-over from other donors' samples. The nucleotides are TGTGCCAGCAGCTTAGTCTCTCACGATGAGCAGTTCTTC. It translates to CASSLVSHDEQFF.